This T cell receptor beta chain was recorded in a study of blood T cell repertoires in COVID-19. For the study at large: Sample material is recorded as cDNA or gDNA derived from T cells, B-cell-depleted T cells, or PBMCs.

CDR3 length: 16 amino acids. Germline V gene sequence: CDR1 MNHEY, CDR2 SMNVEV (reference sequence). V trimming: 2 bases; J trimming: 5 bases; junction bases outside the gene matches: 9. As processed by the authors: Quantification of nucleated cells was approximated via reference gene primer amplification. The repertoire was sequenced with immunoSEQ multiplex PCR; TCRdb's copy has only in-frame clones and lacks some. For V, J and clone size, that table is used; D and trimming come from the DNA. The sample holds 410,000 or so clones, 70% to 90% seen once. The clonotype comes from a woman aged 40 to 50 with COVID-19, enrolled during active disease. What was sequenced was peripheral blood. This sequence joins TRBV27 and TRBJ2-4, with 7 bases that match TRBD2. The CDR3 reads CASSLRVGRSENIQYF. CDR3 nucleotides: TGTGCCAGCAGTTTACGCGTCGGGAGGTCAGAAAACATTCAGTACTTC.